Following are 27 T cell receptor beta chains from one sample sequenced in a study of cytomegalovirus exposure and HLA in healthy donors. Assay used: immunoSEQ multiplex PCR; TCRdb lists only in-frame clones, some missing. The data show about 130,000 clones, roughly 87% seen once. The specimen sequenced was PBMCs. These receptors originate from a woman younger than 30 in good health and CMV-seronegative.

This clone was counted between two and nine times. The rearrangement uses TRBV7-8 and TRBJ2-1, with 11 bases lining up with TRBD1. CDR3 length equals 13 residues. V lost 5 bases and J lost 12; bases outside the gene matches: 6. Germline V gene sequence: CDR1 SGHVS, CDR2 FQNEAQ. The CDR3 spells CASSARTGGLQFF. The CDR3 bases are TGTGCCAGCAGCGCGAGGACAGGGGGCCTGCAGTTCTTC.

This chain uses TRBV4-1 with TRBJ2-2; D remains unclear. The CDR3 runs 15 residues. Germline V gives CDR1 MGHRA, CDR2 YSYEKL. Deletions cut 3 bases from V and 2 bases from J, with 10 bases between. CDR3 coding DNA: TGCGCCAGCAGCCAGAAGCCAGGCAACACCGGGGAGCTGTTTTTT. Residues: CASSQKPGNTGELFF.

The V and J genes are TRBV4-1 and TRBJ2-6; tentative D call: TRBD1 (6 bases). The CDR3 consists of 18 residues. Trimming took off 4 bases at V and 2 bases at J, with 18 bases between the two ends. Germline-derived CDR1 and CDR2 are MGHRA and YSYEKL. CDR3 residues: CASSPIRDQGPGANVLTF. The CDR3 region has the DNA TGCGCCAGCAGCCCCATCCGAGATCAGGGGCCTGGGGCCAACGTCCTGACTTTC.

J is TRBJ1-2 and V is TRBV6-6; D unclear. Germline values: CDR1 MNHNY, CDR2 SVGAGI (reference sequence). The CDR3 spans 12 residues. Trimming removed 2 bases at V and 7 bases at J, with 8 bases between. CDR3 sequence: CASSYVGSGYTF. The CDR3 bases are TGTGCCAGCAGTTACGTGGGGAGTGGCTACACCTTC.

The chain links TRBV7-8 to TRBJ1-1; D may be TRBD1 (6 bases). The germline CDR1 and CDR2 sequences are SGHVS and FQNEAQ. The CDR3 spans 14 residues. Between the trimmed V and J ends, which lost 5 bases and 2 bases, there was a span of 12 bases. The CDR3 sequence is CASSLGQINTEAFF. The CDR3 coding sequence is TGTGCCAGCAGCCTAGGACAGATCAACACTGAAGCTTTCTTT.

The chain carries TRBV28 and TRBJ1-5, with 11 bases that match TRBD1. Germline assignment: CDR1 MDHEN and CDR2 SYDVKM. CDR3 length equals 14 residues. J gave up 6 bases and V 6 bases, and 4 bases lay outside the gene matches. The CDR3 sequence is CASRSGTGGQPQHF. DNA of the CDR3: TGTGCCAGCAGATCTGGGACAGGGGGTCAGCCCCAGCATTTT.

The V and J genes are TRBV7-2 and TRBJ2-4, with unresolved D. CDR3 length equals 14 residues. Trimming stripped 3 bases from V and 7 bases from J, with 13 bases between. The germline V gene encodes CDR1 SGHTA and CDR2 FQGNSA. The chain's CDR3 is CASSLGPSENIQYF. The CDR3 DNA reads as TGTGCCAGCAGCTTGGGCCCATCCGAGAACATTCAGTACTTC.

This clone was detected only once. The CDR3 loop reads CASTTGTGSKTQYF. As DNA, the CDR3 is TGTGCCAGCACCACGGGGACAGGGTCGAAGACCCAGTACTTC. V usage is TRBV7-8 and J usage is TRBJ2-5, with TRBD1 identical over 9 bases. The trim removed 7 bases at V and 6 bases at J, leaving 9 bases unmatched. CDR1 is SGHVS and CDR2 is FQNEAQ in the germline V gene. The CDR3 extends over 14 amino acids. The full variable domain, rest sourced from reference TRBV7-8 and TRBJ2-5, is GAGVSQSPRYKVAKRGQDVALRCDPISGHVSLFWYQQALGQGPEFLTYFQNEAQLDKSGLPSDRFFAERPEGSVSTLKIQRTQQEDSAVYLCASTTGTGSKTQYFGPGTRLLVL.

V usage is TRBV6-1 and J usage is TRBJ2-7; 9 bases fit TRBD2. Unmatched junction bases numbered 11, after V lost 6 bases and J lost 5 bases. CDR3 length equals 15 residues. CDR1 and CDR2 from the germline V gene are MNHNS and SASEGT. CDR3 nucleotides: TGTGCCAGCAGAGTTAGCGGGGGCGTCACTCACGAGCAGTACTTC. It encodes CASRVSGGVTHEQYF.

DNA for the CDR3: TGTGCCAGCAGCTTAGGGACAGGGAGGTCCGGGGAGCTGTTTTTT. Its translation: CASSLGTGRSGELFF. This rearrangement joins TRBV11-2 to TRBJ2-2; 8 bases map to TRBD1. This CDR3 has 15 residues. Germline V lookup: CDR1 SGHAT, CDR2 FQNNGV. V lost 1 base and J lost 6; bases outside the gene matches: 4. Variable domain in full (rest from reference TRBV11-2 and TRBJ2-2): EAGVAQSPRYKIIEKRQSVAFWCNPISGHATLYWYQQILGQGPKLLIQFQNNGVVDDSQLPKDRFSAERLKGVDSTLKIQPAKLEDSAVYLCASSLGTGRSGELFFGEGSRLTVL.

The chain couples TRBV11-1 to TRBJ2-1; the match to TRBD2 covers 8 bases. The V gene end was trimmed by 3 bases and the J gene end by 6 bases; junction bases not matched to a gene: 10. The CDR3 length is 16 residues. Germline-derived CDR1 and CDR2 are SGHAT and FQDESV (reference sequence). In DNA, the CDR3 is TGTGCCAGCAGCTTCGCCAGTGGCGGGGGGAGCAATGAGCAGTTCTTC. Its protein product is CASSFASGGGSNEQFF.

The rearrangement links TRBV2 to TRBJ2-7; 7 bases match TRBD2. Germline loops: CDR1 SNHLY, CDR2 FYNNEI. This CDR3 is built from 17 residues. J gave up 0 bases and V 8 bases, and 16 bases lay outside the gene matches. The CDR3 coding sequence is TGTGCCAGCGGCAGAGTGGGTCCTTGGGGGGGCTCCTACGAGCAGTACTTC. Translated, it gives CASGRVGPWGGSYEQYF.

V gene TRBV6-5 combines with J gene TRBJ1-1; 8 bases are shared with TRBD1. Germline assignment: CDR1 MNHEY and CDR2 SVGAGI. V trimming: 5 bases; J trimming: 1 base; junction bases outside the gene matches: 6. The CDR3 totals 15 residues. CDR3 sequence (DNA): TGTGCCAGCAGTACCGCGGACAGGGCGAACACTGAAGCTTTCTTT. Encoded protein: CASSTADRANTEAFF.

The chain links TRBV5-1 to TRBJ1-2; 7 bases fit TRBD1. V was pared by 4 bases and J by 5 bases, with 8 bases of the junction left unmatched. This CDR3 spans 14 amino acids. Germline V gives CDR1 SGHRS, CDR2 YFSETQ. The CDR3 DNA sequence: TGCGCCAGCAGCGCAACCGGGACAGTTTATGGCTACACCTTC. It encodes CASSATGTVYGYTF.

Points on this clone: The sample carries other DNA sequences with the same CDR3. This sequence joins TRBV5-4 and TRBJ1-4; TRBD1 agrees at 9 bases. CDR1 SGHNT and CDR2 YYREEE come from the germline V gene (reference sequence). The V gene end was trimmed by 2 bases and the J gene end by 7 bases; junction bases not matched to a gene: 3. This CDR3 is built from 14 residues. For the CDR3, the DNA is TGTGCCAGCAGCTTACAGGGGGCAGTTGAAAAACTGTTTTTT. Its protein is CASSLQGAVEKLFF.

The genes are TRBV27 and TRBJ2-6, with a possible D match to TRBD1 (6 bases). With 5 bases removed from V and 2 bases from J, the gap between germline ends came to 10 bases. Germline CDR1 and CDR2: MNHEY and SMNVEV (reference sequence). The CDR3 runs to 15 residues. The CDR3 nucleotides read TGTGCCAGCAGTCAAAGACAGGCTGGGGCCAACGTCCTGACTTTC. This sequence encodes CASSQRQAGANVLTF.

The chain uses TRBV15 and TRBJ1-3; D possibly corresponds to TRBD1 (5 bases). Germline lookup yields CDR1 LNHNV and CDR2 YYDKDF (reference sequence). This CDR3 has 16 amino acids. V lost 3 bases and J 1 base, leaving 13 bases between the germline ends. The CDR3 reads CATSSSPGSSGNTIYF. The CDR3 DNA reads TGTGCCACCAGCAGCTCTCCAGGGTCTTCTGGAAACACCATATATTTT.

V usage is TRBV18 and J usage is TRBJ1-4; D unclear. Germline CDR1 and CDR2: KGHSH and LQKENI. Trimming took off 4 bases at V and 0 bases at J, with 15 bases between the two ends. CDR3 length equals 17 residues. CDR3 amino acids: CASSLPGNIATNEKLFF. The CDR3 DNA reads TGTGCCAGCTCACTCCCAGGAAATATTGCAACTAATGAAAAACTGTTTTTT.

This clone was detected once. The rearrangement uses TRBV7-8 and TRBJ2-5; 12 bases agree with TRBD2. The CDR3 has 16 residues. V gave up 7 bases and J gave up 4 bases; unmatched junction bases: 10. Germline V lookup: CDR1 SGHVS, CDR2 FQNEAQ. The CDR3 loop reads CASTTSPGLAGETQYF. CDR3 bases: TGTGCCAGCACCACTTCCCCGGGACTAGCGGGAGAGACCCAGTACTTC.

The CDR3 reads CASSFLTGGAGKLFF. In DNA form, the CDR3 reads TGCGCCAGCAGCTTTTTGACAGGGGGCGCAGGAAAACTGTTTTTT. V gene TRBV5-1 combines with J gene TRBJ1-4, with 10 bases aligning to TRBD1. Germline V lookup: CDR1 SGHRS, CDR2 YFSETQ. The V and J ends lost 2 bases and 10 bases, in that order; junction bases with no gene match: 8. The CDR3 spans 15 residues.

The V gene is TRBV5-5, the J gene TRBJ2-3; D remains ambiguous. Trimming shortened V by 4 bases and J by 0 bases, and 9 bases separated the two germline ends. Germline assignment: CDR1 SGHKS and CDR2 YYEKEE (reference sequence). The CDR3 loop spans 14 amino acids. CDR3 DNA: TGTGCCAGCAGCATGGATCTTAGCACAGATACGCAGTATTTT. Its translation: CASSMDLSTDTQYF.

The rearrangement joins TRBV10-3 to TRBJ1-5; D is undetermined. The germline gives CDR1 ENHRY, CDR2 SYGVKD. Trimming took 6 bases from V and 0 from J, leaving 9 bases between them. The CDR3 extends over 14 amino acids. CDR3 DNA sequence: TGTGCCATCAGGGGCGGGGATAGCAATCAGCCCCAGCATTTT. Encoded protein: CAIRGGDSNQPQHF.

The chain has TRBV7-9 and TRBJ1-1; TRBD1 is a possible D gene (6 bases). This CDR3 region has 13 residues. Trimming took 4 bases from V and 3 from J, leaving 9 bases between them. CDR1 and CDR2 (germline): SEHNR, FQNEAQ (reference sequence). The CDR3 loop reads CASSSQGYTEAFF. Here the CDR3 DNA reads TGTGCCAGCAGCTCACAGGGCTACACTGAAGCTTTCTTT.

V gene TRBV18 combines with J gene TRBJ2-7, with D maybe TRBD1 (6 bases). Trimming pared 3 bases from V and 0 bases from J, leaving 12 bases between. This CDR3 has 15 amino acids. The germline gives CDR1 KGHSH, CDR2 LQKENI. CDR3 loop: CASSPLDSPSYEQYF. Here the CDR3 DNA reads TGTGCCAGCTCACCCTTGGACAGCCCCTCCTACGAGCAGTACTTC.

The CDR3 reads CASSQDLRGQPQHF. CDR3 bases: TGCGCCAGCAGCCAAGATCTAAGGGGGCAGCCCCAGCATTTT. This sequence joins TRBV4-1 and TRBJ1-5; D may be TRBD1 (6 bases). The CDR3 consists of 14 residues. The germline V gene has CDR1 MGHRA and CDR2 YSYEKL. V was trimmed by 0 bases and J by 7 bases, leaving 10 bases between them.

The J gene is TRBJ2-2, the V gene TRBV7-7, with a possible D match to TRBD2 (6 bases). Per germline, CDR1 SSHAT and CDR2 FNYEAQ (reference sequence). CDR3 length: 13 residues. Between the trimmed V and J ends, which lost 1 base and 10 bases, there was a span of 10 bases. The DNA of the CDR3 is TGTGCCAGCAGCTTAGGGAGGGCGACGGAGCTGTTTTTT. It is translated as CASSLGRATELFF.

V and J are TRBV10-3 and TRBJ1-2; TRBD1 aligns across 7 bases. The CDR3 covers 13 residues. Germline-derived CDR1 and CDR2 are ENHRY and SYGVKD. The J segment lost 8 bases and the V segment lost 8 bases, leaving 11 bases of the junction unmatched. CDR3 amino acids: CAILESGQDGYTF. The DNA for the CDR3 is TGTGCCATCTTAGAGTCAGGACAGGACGGCTACACCTTC.